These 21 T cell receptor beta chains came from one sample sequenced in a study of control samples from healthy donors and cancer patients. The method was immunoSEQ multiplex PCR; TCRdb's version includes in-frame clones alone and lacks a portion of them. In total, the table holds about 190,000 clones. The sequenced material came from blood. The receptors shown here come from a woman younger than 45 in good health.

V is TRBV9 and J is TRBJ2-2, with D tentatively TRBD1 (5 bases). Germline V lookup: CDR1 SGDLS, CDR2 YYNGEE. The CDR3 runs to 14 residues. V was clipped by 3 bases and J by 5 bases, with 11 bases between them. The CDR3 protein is CASSAHSGTGELFF. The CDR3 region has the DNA TGTGCCAGCAGCGCCCATTCAGGGACCGGGGAGCTGTTTTTT. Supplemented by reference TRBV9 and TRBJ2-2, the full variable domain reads DSGVTQTPKHLITATGQRVTLRCSPRSGDLSVYWYQQSLDQGLQFLIQYYNGEERAKGNILERFSAQQFPDLHSELNLSSLELGDSALYFCASSAHSGTGELFFGEGSRLTVL.

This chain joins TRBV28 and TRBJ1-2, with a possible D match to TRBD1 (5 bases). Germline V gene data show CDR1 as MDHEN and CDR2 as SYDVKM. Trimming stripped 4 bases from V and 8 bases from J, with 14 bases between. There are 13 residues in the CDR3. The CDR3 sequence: CASSSGRVGGYTF. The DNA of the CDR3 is TGTGCCAGCAGTTCCGGCAGGGTAGGAGGCTACACCTTC.

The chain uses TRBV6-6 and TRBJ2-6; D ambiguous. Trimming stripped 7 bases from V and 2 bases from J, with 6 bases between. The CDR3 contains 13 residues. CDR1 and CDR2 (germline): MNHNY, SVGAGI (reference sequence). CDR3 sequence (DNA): TGTGCCAGCACTCTTGCTGGGGCCAACGTCCTGACTTTC. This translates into CASTLAGANVLTF.

The CDR3 bases are TGTGCCAGCAGCTCCCCCGCTAACTATGGCTACACCTTC. This gives the protein CASSSPANYGYTF. V and J are TRBV7-8 and TRBJ1-2; D gene unclear. The CDR3 totals 13 residues. The germline V and J ends were trimmed by 4 bases and 0 bases, with 6 bases remaining between them. Germline-derived CDR1 and CDR2 are SGHVS and FQNEAQ.

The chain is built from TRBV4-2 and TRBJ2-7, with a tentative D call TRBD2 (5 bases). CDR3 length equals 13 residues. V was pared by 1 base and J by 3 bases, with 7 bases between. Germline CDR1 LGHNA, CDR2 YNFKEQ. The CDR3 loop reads CASSQAGSYEQYF. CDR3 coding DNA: TGTGCCAGCAGCCAAGCGGGAAGCTACGAGCAGTACTTC.

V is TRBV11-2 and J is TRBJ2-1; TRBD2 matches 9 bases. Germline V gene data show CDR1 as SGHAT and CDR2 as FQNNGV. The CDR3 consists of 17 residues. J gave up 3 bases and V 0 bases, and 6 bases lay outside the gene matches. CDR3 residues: CASSLESLAGIYNEQFF. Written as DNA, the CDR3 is TGTGCCAGCAGCTTAGAATCCCTAGCGGGGATCTACAATGAGCAGTTCTTC.

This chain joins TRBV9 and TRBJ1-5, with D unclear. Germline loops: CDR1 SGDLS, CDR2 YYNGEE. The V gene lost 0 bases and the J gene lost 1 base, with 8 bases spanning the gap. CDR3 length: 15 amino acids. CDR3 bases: TGTGCCAGCAGCGTAGGGTCAGACAGCAATCAGCCCCAGCATTTT. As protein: CASSVGSDSNQPQHF.

The CDR3 loop is CASSYTMNTEAFF. As DNA, the CDR3 is TGTGCCAGCAGTTACACCATGAACACTGAAGCTTTCTTT. V usage is TRBV6-5 and J usage is TRBJ1-1; D is uncertain. Germline V gene lookup returns CDR1 MNHEY and CDR2 SVGAGI. CDR3 length: 13 amino acids. V lost 2 bases to trimming and J lost 0 bases, with 4 bases between them.

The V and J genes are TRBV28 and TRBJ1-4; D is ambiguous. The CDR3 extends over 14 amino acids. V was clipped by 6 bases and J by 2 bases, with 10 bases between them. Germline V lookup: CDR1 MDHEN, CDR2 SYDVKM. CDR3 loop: CASSVPYTNEKLFF. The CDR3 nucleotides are TGTGCCAGCAGCGTTCCTTATACTAATGAAAAACTGTTTTTT.

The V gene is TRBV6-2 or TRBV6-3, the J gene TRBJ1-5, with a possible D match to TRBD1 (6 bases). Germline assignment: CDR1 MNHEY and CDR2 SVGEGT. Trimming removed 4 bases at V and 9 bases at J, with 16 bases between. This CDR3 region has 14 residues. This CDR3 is CASSFQGIRPPQHF. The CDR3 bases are TGTGCCAGCAGTTTTCAGGGGATCCGACCGCCCCAGCATTTT.

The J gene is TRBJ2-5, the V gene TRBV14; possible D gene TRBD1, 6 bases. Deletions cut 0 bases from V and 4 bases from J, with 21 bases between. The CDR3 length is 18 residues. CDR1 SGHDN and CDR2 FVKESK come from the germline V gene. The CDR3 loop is CASSQDPGQSRTRETQYF. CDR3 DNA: TGTGCCAGCAGCCAAGATCCCGGACAGTCTAGAACGCGAGAGACCCAGTACTTC. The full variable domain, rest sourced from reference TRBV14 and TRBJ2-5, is EAGVTQFPSHSVIEKGQTVTLRCDPISGHDNLYWYRRVMGKEIKFLLHFVKESKQDESGMPNNRFLAERTGGTYSTLKVQPAELEDSGVYFCASSQDPGQSRTRETQYFGPGTRLLVL.

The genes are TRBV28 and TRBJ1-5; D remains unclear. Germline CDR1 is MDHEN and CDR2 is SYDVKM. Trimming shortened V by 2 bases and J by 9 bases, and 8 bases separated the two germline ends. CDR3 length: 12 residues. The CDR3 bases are TGTGCCAGCAGTTTACCCCCGTTGCCCCAGCATTTT. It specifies CASSLPPLPQHF.

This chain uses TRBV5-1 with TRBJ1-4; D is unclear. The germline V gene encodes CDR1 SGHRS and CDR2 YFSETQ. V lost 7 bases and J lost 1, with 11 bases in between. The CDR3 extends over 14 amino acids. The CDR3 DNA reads TGCGCCAGCCGTCCTCTCGTAACTAATGAAAAACTGTTTTTT. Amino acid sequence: CASRPLVTNEKLFF.

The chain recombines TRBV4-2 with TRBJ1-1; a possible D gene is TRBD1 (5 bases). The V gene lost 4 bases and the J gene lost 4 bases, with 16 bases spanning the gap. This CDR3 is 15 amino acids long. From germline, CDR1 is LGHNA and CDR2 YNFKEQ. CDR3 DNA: TGTGCCAGCAGCCGGATCCGAGGGGTAGGCACTGAAGCTTTCTTT. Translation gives CASSRIRGVGTEAFF.

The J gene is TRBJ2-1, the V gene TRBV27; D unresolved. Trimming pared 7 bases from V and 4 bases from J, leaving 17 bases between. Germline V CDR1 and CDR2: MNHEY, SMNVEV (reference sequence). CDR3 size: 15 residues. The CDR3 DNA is TGTGCCAGCAAAGGGCAGGCCGACTTATACAATGAGCAGTTCTTC. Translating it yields CASKGQADLYNEQFF.

This chain's CDR3 is CASSLTVITGELFF. Here the CDR3 DNA reads TGTGCCAGCAGTTTAACTGTCATCACCGGGGAGCTGTTTTTT. The chain joins TRBV27 to TRBJ2-2, with D unclear. The V end was cut by 2 bases, the J end by 4 bases, with 8 bases between. The germline gives CDR1 MNHEY, CDR2 SMNVEV (reference sequence). The CDR3 sequence is 14 residues long.

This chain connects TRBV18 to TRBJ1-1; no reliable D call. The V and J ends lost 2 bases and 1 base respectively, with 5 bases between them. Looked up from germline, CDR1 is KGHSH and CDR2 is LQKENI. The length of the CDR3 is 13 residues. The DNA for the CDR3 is TGTGCCAGCTCACCAGTTTCGAACACTGAAGCTTTCTTT. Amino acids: CASSPVSNTEAFF.

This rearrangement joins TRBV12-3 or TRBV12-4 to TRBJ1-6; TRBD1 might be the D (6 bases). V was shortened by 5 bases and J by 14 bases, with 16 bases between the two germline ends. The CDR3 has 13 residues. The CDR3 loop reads CASSTRGKAALHF. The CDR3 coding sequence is TGTGCCAGCAGTACCAGGGGAAAGGCAGCCCTCCACTTT.

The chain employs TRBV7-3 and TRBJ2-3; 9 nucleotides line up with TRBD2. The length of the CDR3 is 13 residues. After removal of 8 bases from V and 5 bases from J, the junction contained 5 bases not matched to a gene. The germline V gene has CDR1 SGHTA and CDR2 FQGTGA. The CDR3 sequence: CASGRGGVDTQYF. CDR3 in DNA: TGTGCCAGCGGGCGGGGGGGAGTAGATACGCAGTATTTT. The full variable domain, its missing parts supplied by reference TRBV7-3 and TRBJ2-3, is GAGVSQTPSNKVTEKGKYVELRCDPISGHTALYWYRQSLGQGPEFLIYFQGTGAADDSGLPNDRFFAVRPEGSVSTLKIQRTERGDSAVYLCASGRGGVDTQYFGPGTRLTVL.

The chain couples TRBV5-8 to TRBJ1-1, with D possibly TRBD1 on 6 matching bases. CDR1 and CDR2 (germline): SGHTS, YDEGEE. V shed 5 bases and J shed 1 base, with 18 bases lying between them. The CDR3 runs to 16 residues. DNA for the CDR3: TGTGCCAGCAGTTTTTGGAGGGGGTATGGGAACACTGAAGCTTTCTTT. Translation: CASSFWRGYGNTEAFF. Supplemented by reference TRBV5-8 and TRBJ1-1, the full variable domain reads EAGVTQSPTHLIKTRGQQATLRCSPISGHTSVYWYQQALGLGLQFLLWYDEGEERNRGNFPPRFSGRQFPNYSSELNVNALELEDSALYLCASSFWRGYGNTEAFFGQGTRLTVV.

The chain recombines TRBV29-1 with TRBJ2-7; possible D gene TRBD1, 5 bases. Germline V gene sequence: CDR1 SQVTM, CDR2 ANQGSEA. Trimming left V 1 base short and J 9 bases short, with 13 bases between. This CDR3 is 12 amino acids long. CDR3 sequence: CSVEGQGRAQYF. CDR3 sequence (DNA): TGCAGCGTTGAAGGGCAGGGTAGGGCGCAGTACTTC.